These 21 T cell receptor beta chains originate from one sample sequenced in a study of regulatory T cells in long-lasting Graves disease. As for time point: newly diagnosed GD, antithyroid drugs for less than 3 months. RNA isolated from PBMCs was used to make the TCR library. Arm-PCR of CDR3 regions with iRepertoire HTBI primers generated TCR beta libraries. TCRdb fed the multiplex PCR reads into MiXCR, producing one record per CDR3 protein. The sample has about 530,000 distinct CDR3 sequences; about 16% are singletons. These records were also assigned to another study, of T cells in Graves' hyperthyroidism and ophthalmopathy.

The sample here was peripheral blood mononuclear cells (PBMCs), taken at new diagnosis, from a patient treated with antithyroid drugs. The receptors stem from a woman aged 35-65 years with Graves disease.

This clonotype was detected only a few times. The gene calls are TRBV6-1 and TRBJ2-3; D remains ambiguous. The CDR3 has 13 amino acids. In germline, CDR1 is MNHNS, CDR2 SASEGT. V was trimmed by 4 bases and J by 6 bases, leaving 11 bases between them. DNA of the CDR3: TGTGCCAGCAGTGCGTACTCATTGGATACGCAGTATTTT. Translating it yields CASSAYSLDTQYF.

About this clonotype itself: This may arise from a read error, as a much more abundant clone is one base away. The chain links TRBV28 to TRBJ2-1; 14 nucleotides match TRBD2. The germline gives CDR1 MDHEN, CDR2 SYDVKM. The CDR3 loop spans 15 amino acids. This chain's CDR3 is CASSVTSGGDNGQFF. The CDR3 coding sequence is TGTGCCAGCAGCGTGACTAGCGGGGGGGACAATGGGCAGTTCTTC.

This clonotype was counted at least ten times. The chain couples TRBV2 to TRBJ1-5, with 8 bases lining up with TRBD1. The CDR3 runs 13 residues. CDR1 is SNHLY, CDR2 FYNNEI, per germline. J gave up 4 bases and V 10 bases, and 6 bases lay outside the gene matches. CDR3: CANRRQGNQPQHF. The DNA for the CDR3 is TGTGCCAACAGAAGACAGGGGAATCAGCCCCAGCATTTT. The variable domain in full, completed from reference TRBV2 and TRBJ1-5, reads EPEVTQTPSHQVTQMGQEVILRCVPISNHLYFYWYRQILGQKVEFLVSFYNNEISEKSEIFDDQFSVERPDGSNFTLKIRSTKLEDSAMYFCANRRQGNQPQHFGDGTRLSIL.

This clonotype was detected many times. The V and J genes are TRBV3-1 and TRBJ1-4; D unclear. Germline lookup yields CDR1 LGHDT and CDR2 YNNKEL (reference sequence). V was cut by 0 bases and J by 5 bases, with 19 bases left in between. The CDR3 has 18 residues. CDR3 nucleotides: TGTGCCAGCAGCCAAGAGGATTTTTTTGCGGGAAGGAATGAAAAACTGTTTTTT. Residues: CASSQEDFFAGRNEKLFF.

The chain uses TRBV15 and TRBJ2-3, with D maybe TRBD2 (6 bases). Deletions cut 4 bases from V and 5 bases from J, with 16 bases between. The CDR3 is 15 amino acids. The germline CDR1 and CDR2 sequences are LNHNV and YYDKDF (reference sequence). This CDR3 reads CATSMSRSSVDTQYF. CDR3 sequence (DNA): TGTGCCACCAGCATGTCTCGGTCTAGCGTAGATACGCAGTATTTT.

With regard to this clonotype: A read error is possible here, since a much larger clone lies one base away. V usage is TRBV2 and J usage is TRBJ2-1; D ambiguous. CDR1 SNHLY and CDR2 FYNNEI come from the germline V gene. This CDR3 has 16 amino acids. The CDR3 DNA reads as TGTGCCTGCAGTGAATCTAGGGATGTGGGATACAATGAGCAGTTCTTC. This codes for CACSESRDVGYNEQFF.

This clonotype has only a few counts. The chain recombines TRBV4-2 with TRBJ2-1; no clear D. The CDR3 consists of 13 residues. Per the germline V gene, CDR1 is LGHNA and CDR2 is YNFKEQ. Trimming left V 1 base short and J 9 bases short, with 10 bases between. For the CDR3, the DNA is TGTGCCAGCAGCCAAGCGGCGGTTGCTGAGCAGTTCTTC. Encoded protein: CASSQAAVAEQFF.

In its sample, this clonotype was seen many times. The gene calls are TRBV30 and TRBJ1-1; no reliable D call. CDR1 is GTSNPN and CDR2 is SVGIG in the germline V gene (reference sequence). Trimming pared 2 bases from V and 9 bases from J, leaving 13 bases between. The CDR3 totals 12 residues. The CDR3 protein is CAWSPIEGKAFF. In DNA form, the CDR3 reads TGTGCCTGGAGTCCCATCGAAGGAAAAGCTTTCTTT.

This clonotype occurred many times. This sequence joins TRBV12-3 or TRBV12-4 and TRBJ2-3; D gene uncertain. This CDR3 comprises 15 residues. The ends were cut back, 7 bases at V and 1 base at J, with 15 bases in the middle. The CDR3 coding sequence is TGTGCCAGCACCAGTAAGAAGGGTGGCACAGATACGCAGTATTTT. This sequence encodes CASTSKKGGTDTQYF.

This clonotype was seen once. The chain uses TRBV20-1 and TRBJ1-1, with D uncertain. The CDR3 loop spans 11 amino acids. V shed 0 bases and J shed 7 bases, with 6 bases lying between them. Germline V lookup: CDR1 DFQATT, CDR2 SNEGSKA (reference sequence). CDR3 sequence: CSAREQVEAFF. The DNA of the CDR3 is TGCAGTGCTAGAGAGCAGGTTGAAGCTTTCTTT.

The chain is built from TRBV3-1 and TRBJ2-6; D is unresolved. The V gene lost 1 base and the J gene lost 2 bases, with 6 bases spanning the gap. CDR3 length: 15 residues. The germline V gene has CDR1 LGHDT and CDR2 YNNKEL (reference sequence). DNA of the CDR3: TGTGCCAGCAGCCAAGGGTTCACTGGGGCCAACGTCCTGACTTTC. This codes for CASSQGFTGANVLTF.

This clonotype was seen repeatedly, ten times or more. V gene TRBV5-1 combines with J gene TRBJ2-7, with TRBD2 matching over 13 bases. The trim removed 3 bases at V and 2 bases at J, leaving 2 bases unmatched. The CDR3 sequence is 15 residues long. Germline V CDR1 and CDR2: SGHRS, YFSETQ. The CDR3 sequence: CASSSGLAGAYEQYF. The DNA for the CDR3 is TGCGCCAGCAGCTCCGGACTAGCGGGGGCCTACGAGCAGTACTTC.

This clonotype came up many times. V gene TRBV30 combines with J gene TRBJ1-2; no firm D call. The length of the CDR3 is 13 residues. The germline V and J ends were trimmed by 0 bases and 6 bases, with 11 bases remaining between them. Germline V CDR1 and CDR2: GTSNPN, SVGIG (reference sequence). The CDR3 region is CAWSVMVGNGYTF. CDR3 bases: TGTGCCTGGAGTGTGATGGTAGGGAATGGCTACACCTTC.

This clonotype was observed at least ten times. The chain recombines TRBV4-1 with TRBJ2-1, with D possibly being TRBD1 or TRBD2 (5 bases each). Trimming took 1 base from V and 0 from J, leaving 10 bases between them. Germline CDR1 MGHRA, CDR2 YSYEKL. This CDR3 comprises 16 residues. CDR3 sequence (DNA): TGCGCCAGCAGCCAAGCCCGGGACGGCTCCTACAATGAGCAGTTCTTC. Translated: CASSQARDGSYNEQFF.

This clonotype was counted a few times. The V call is TRBV9, the J call TRBJ1-5; TRBD1 matches 8 bases. Trimming took 8 bases from V and 3 from J; bases not matched to a gene: 10. The CDR3 contains 15 residues. Per germline, CDR1 SGDLS and CDR2 YYNGEE. The CDR3, as DNA: TGTGCCAGTTCGCCGACGACAGGGGTCAATCAGCCCCAGCATTTT. Translation gives CASSPTTGVNQPQHF. The full variable domain, rest sourced from reference TRBV9 and TRBJ1-5, is DSGVTQTPKHLITATGQRVTLRCSPRSGDLSVYWYQQSLDQGLQFLIQYYNGEERAKGNILERFSAQQFPDLHSELNLSSLELGDSALYFCASSPTTGVNQPQHFGDGTRLSIL.

This clonotype was counted many times. The chain has TRBV29-1 and TRBJ1-5, with a possible D match to TRBD1 (6 bases). V was shortened by 4 bases and J by 4 bases, with 11 bases between the two germline ends. The CDR3 runs 13 residues. Per the germline V gene, CDR1 is SQVTM and CDR2 is ANQGSEA. CDR3: CSVALTGNQPQHF. CDR3 nucleotide sequence: TGCAGCGTTGCACTAACAGGGAATCAGCCCCAGCATTTT.

This clonotype has at least ten counts. This likely comes from a read error, as the CDR3 has no conserved phenylalanine or tryptophan at its end. The DNA is omitted, as the CDR3 cannot be located on it reliably, and the CDR3 follows TCRdb's listing. The chain employs TRBV4-1 and TRBJ1-1. In germline, CDR1 is MGHRA, CDR2 YSYEKL. The length of the CDR3 is 11 amino acids, counting both ends. CDR3 amino acids: CASSQGDHIDI.

This chain joins TRBV7-9 and TRBJ1-6, with TRBD1 as a possible D gene (5 bases). The CDR3 runs to 13 residues. CDR1 SEHNR and CDR2 FQNEAQ come from the germline V gene (reference sequence). The V and J ends lost 5 bases and 9 bases respectively, with 11 bases between them. The CDR3 is CASSREDISPLHF. CDR3 nucleotides: TGTGCCAGCAGCCGAGAGGACATTTCACCCCTCCACTTT.

This clonotype was detected only a few times. This chain connects TRBV28 to TRBJ2-7, with 10 nucleotides matching TRBD1. After removal of 10 bases from V and 6 bases from J, the junction contained 9 bases not matched to a gene. CDR1 and CDR2 (germline): MDHEN, SYDVKM. The CDR3 sequence is 13 residues long. CDR3 amino acids: CAIRGTGEGEQYF. CDR3 DNA sequence: TGTGCCATCAGGGGGACAGGGGAGGGCGAGCAGTACTTC.

This clonotype was counted a few times. The rearrangement links TRBV5-1 to TRBJ1-1, with D perhaps TRBD1 (6 bases). Per germline, CDR1 SGHRS and CDR2 YFSETQ. V was clipped by 4 bases and J by 7 bases, with 17 bases between them. The length of the CDR3 is 14 residues. The CDR3 here is CASSRFNREDEAFF. CDR3 bases: TGCGCCAGCAGCCGATTCAACAGGGAAGATGAAGCTTTCTTT.

This clonotype was observed a handful of times. The chain uses TRBV7-3 and TRBJ2-1; D is unclear. The V and J ends lost 4 bases and 0 bases respectively, with 10 bases between them. Germline V gene sequence: CDR1 SGHTA, CDR2 FQGTGA. This CDR3 spans 15 amino acids. This chain's CDR3 is CASSSIPDSYNEQFF. The CDR3 nucleotides read TGTGCCAGCAGCTCAATACCTGACTCCTACAATGAGCAGTTCTTC.